What follows is one T cell receptor beta chain and its context. CDR3 length: 11 amino acids. Germline CDR1 and CDR2: SQVTM and ANQGSEA. V lost 8 bases and J lost 1, with 6 bases in between. This record belongs to a study of blood T cells in healthy people across ages. The authors ran a second PCR of about 6 to 11 cycles using a sample-barcoded 5' primer and a J-beta primer mix. TCRdb re-derived calls from the 5' RACE reads in MiXCR, one entry per CDR3 protein. This sample has roughly 1 million distinct CDR3 sequences, with around 25% found just once. These same records also appear under a second study, on T cells of mothers and their children.

The receptor's source is a girl aged 2-15 years in good health. Specimen: blood. The chain is built from TRBV29-1 and TRBJ1-3; D not resolved. This CDR3 reads CSCKSGNTIYF. The CDR3 coding sequence is TGCAGCTGCAAATCTGGAAACACCATATATTTT.